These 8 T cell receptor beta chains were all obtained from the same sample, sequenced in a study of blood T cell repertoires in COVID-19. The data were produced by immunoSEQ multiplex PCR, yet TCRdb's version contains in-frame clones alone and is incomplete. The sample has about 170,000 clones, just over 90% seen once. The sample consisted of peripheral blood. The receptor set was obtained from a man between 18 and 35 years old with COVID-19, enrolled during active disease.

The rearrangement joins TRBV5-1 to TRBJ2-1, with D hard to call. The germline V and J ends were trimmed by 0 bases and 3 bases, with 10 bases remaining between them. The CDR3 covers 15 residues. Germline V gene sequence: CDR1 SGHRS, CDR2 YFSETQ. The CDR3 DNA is TGCGCCAGCAGCTTGGCCGAGACTCTCTACAATGAGCAGTTCTTC. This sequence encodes CASSLAETLYNEQFF.

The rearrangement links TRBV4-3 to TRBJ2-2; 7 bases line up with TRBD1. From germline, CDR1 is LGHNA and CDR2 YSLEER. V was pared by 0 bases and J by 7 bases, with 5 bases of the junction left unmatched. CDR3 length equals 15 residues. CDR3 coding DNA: TGCGCCAGCAGCCAAGATGTGGACAGGTTCGGGGAGCTGTTTTTT. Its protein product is CASSQDVDRFGELFF.

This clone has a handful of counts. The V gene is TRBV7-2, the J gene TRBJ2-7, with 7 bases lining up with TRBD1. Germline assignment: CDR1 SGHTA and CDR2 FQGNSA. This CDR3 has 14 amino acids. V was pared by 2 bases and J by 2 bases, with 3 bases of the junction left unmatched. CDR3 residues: CASSLSGQPYEQYF. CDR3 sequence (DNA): TGTGCCAGCAGCTTATCGGGACAGCCCTACGAGCAGTACTTC.

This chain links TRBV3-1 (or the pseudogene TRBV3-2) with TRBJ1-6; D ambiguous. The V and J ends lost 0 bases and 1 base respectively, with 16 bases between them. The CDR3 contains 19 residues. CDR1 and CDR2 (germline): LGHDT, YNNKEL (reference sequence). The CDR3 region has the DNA TGTGCCAGCAGCCAAGACTTTGGGTGGCGGAGGTCCTATAATTCACCCCTCCACTTT. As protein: CASSQDFGWRRSYNSPLHF.

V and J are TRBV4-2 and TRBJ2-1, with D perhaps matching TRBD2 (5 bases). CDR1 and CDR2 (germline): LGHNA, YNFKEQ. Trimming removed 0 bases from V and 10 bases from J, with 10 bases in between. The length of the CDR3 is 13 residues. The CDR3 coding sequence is TGTGCCAGCAGCCAAGAGAGGAGGAGGGAGCAGTTCTTC. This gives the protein CASSQERRREQFF.

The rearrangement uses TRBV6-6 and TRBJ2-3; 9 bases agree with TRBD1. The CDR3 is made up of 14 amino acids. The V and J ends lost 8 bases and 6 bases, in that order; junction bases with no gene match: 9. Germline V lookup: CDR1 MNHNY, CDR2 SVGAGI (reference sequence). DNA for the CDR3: TGTGCCAGCCTCGGGACAGGGTATCAGGATACGCAGTATTTT. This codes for CASLGTGYQDTQYF.

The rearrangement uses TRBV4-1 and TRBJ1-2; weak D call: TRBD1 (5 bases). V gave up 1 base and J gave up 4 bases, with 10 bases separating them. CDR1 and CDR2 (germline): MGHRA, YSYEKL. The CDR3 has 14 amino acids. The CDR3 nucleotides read TGCGCCAGCAGCCAAGGCAGGGTGCTCTATGGCTACACCTTC. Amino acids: CASSQGRVLYGYTF.

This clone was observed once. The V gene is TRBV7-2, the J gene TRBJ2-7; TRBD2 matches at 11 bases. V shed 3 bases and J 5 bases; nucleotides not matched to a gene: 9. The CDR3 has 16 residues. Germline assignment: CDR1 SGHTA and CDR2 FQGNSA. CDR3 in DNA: TGTGCCAGCAGCTTTGTCTTAGCGGGAGGGCTCCACGAGCAGTACTTC. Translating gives CASSFVLAGGLHEQYF. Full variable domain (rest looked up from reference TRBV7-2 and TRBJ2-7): GAGVSQSPSNKVTEKGKDVELRCDPISGHTALYWYRQSLGQGLEFLIYFQGNSAPDKSGLPSDRFSAERTGGSVSTLTIQRTQQEDSAVYLCASSFVLAGGLHEQYFGPGTRLTVT.